This entry is about one T cell receptor beta chain. Per the study methods: The assay estimated nucleated cells by amplifying reference gene primers. Assay used: immunoSEQ multiplex PCR; TCRdb lists only in-frame clones, some missing. That table furnishes V, J and clone size, whereas the DNA furnished D and trimming. The sample consists of approximately 57,000 clones, about four fifths of them appearing once. This record belongs to a study of blood T cell repertoires in COVID-19. Across the whole study: The study drew acute and convalescent COVID-19 samples from the United States, Italy and Spain. The analysed material was cDNA or gDNA that came from T cells, B-cell-depleted T cells, or PBMCs.

Trimming pared 2 bases from V and 4 bases from J, leaving 17 bases between. CDR1 and CDR2 (germline): LGHDT, YNNKEL (reference sequence). The CDR3 runs 16 residues. The sequence derives from a woman of 80 years or more with acute or convalescent COVID-19. The chain has TRBV3-1 (or the pseudogene TRBV3-2) and TRBJ2-5; D possibly corresponds to TRBD1 (5 bases). The sample consisted of peripheral blood. The CDR3 loop is CASSQNLLRGGETQYF. DNA for the CDR3: TGTGCCAGCAGCCAAAACCTTCTTAGGGGCGGAGAGACCCAGTACTTC.